Below, 8 T cell receptor beta chains from the same sample are listed, as sequenced in a study of regulatory T cells in long-lasting Graves disease. Both iRepertoire HTBI primers and Arm-PCR of CDR3 regions were used to build the TCR beta libraries. TCRdb processed the multiplex PCR reads anew with MiXCR; each CDR3 protein has one entry. This sample has hundreds of thousands of distinct CDR3 sequences, with 30% found just once. Time point specified: persistent/refractory GD, antithyroid drugs over 5 years with positive TRAb. PBMCs provided the RNA from which the TCR library was made. The sample here was peripheral blood mononuclear cells (PBMCs), taken when the disease was refractory, from a patient treated with antithyroid drugs. The receptor set was obtained from a female donor with Graves disease.

The rearrangement links TRBV7-9 to TRBJ2-3, with unresolved D. Trimming left V 1 base short and J 2 bases short, with 13 bases between. The CDR3 length is 16 residues. Per the germline V gene, CDR1 is SEHNR and CDR2 is FQNEAQ (reference sequence). CDR3 amino acids: CASSLGVRDTTDTQYF. The DNA for the CDR3 is TGTGCCAGCAGCTTAGGTGTACGCGACACCACAGATACGCAGTATTTT.

This chain connects TRBV29-1 to TRBJ1-2; D not resolved. The germline CDR1 and CDR2 sequences are SQVTM and ANQGSEA. Trimming shortened V by 6 bases and J by 6 bases, and 8 bases separated the two germline ends. The CDR3 consists of 10 residues. This chain's CDR3 is CSVSDNGYTF. DNA of the CDR3: TGCAGCGTAAGCGATAATGGCTACACCTTC.

This chain links TRBV5-4 with TRBJ2-5; no clear D gene. The V end was cut by 0 bases, the J end by 5 bases, with 8 bases between. From germline, CDR1 is SGHNT and CDR2 YYREEE (reference sequence). The CDR3 extends over 13 amino acids. The CDR3: CASSLVQTETQYF. The CDR3 DNA reads TGTGCCAGCAGCTTGGTTCAAACCGAGACCCAGTACTTC.

This clonotype came up a few times. The chain combines TRBV12-5 with TRBJ1-2; D gene unclear. Germline V gene lookup returns CDR1 LGHNT and CDR2 FRNRAP. The length of the CDR3 is 12 residues. Trimming left V 6 bases short and J 5 bases short, with 10 bases between. The CDR3 protein is CASGLSKYGYTF. In DNA, the CDR3 is TGTGCTAGTGGGTTATCCAAATATGGCTACACCTTC. The full variable domain, completed using reference TRBV12-5 and TRBJ1-2, is DARVTQTPRHKVTEMGQEVTMRCQPILGHNTVFWYRQTMMQGLELLAYFRNRAPLDDSGMPKDRFSAEMPDATLATLKIQPSEPRDSAVYFCASGLSKYGYTFGSGTRLTVV.

This chain connects TRBV7-2 to TRBJ2-5; D is ambiguous. V shed 6 bases and J shed 0 bases, with 14 bases lying between them. The CDR3 is 15 residues long. Per germline, CDR1 SGHTA and CDR2 FQGNSA. The CDR3 DNA follows: TGTGCCAGCAGTCTTTGGACCTCGCACCAAGAGACCCAGTACTTC. It specifies CASSLWTSHQETQYF. The whole variable domain, remainder taken from reference TRBV7-2 and TRBJ2-5, is GAGVSQSPSNKVTEKGKDVELRCDPISGHTALYWYRQSLGQGLEFLIYFQGNSAPDKSGLPSDRFSAERTGGSVSTLTIQRTQQEDSAVYLCASSLWTSHQETQYFGPGTRLLVL.

This clonotype appeared a few times. This rearrangement joins TRBV11-3 to TRBJ2-5, with TRBD2 matching over 10 bases. With 5 bases clipped from V and 4 bases from J, the junction kept 7 bases outside the gene matches. Germline CDR1 SGHNT, CDR2 YENEEA. CDR3 size: 15 residues. This CDR3 reads CASSPAGGPGETQYF. CDR3 coding DNA: TGTGCCAGCAGCCCAGCGGGAGGGCCGGGAGAGACCCAGTACTTC.

This sequence joins TRBV28 and TRBJ1-5; D is possibly TRBD1 (6 bases). Deletions cut 6 bases from V and 4 bases from J, with 19 bases between. The CDR3 has 16 residues. Germline V gene sequence: CDR1 MDHEN, CDR2 SYDVKM. The CDR3 reads CASSLGWGRGNQPQHF. Here the CDR3 DNA reads TGTGCCAGCAGCTTAGGGTGGGGGCGAGGGAATCAGCCCCAGCATTTT.

The chain recombines TRBV29-1 with TRBJ1-1; tentative D call: TRBD1 (6 bases). The CDR3 is made up of 15 amino acids. The V gene's germline CDR1 is SQVTM and CDR2 ANQGSEA. Trimming stripped 3 bases from V and 1 base from J, with 15 bases between. This chain's CDR3 is CSVDRSGTRNTEAFF. CDR3 in DNA: TGCAGCGTTGATCGCAGCGGGACACGGAACACTGAAGCTTTCTTT.